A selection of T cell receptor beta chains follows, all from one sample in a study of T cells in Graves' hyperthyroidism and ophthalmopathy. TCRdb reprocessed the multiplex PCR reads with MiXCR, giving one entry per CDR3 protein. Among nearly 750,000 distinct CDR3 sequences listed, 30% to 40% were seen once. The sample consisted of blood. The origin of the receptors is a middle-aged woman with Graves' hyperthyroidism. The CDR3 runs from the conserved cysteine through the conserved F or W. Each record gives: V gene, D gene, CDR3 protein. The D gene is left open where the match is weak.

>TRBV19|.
CASRRGPYNQPQHF
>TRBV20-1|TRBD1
CSAGTGYSGNTIYF
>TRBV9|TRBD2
CASSGGLAGNTGELFF
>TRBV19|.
CASSFRQWNYGYTF
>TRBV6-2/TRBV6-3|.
CASRLAFGATNEKLFF
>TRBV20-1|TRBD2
CSAVAGVNEQYF
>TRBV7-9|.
CASSLHADTEAFF
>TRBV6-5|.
CASRDTGREQYF
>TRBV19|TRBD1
CATADRVVQPQHF
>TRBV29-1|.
CSVGGGINTEAFF
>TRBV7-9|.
CASSLASRAGAFF
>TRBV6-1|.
CASSYSCGEKLFF
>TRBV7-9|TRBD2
CASSWLAGGNEQFF
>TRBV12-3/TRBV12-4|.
CASSLRGGRAEAFF
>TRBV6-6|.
CASRTGTGYGYTF
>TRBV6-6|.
CASSYSAGLSTEAFF
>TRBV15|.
CATNREDSGELFF
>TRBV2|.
CASSAGRDATKLFF
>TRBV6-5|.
CASSYRIGSPYEQYF
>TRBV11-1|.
CASSVDSGSGELFF
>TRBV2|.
CASSGIRAYNSPLHF
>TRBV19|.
CASTEGGFNSPLHF
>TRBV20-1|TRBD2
CSARAREAQYF
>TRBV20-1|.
CSARDGALFF
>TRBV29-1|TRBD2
CSSSPSGGTDTQYF
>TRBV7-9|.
CASSLALIPTIEAFF
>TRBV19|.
CASKVAGRGSNQPQHF
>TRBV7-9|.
CASSPSGGGNGNQPQHF
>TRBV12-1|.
CASSLRTGEDSPLHF
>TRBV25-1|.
CATRTSRGKETQYF
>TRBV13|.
CASSTGPPPAYEQYF
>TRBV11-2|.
CASSAQGHTQYF
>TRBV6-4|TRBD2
CASSYIKGLAGTGELFF
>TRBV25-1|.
CANSEVGGGPGRDGNTIYF
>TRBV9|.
CASSPEEGQLGYTF
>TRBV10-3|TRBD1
CAIRPTGSTGSSYGYTF
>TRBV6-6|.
CASKTREAEAFF
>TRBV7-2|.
CASSTQVEVGLPQHF
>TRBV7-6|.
CASSDTGSGQYF
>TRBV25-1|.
CASSKHGIHYEQYF
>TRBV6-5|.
CASSYSLGVVRAEAFF
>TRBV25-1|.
CASSDEGLNTEAFF